A selection of T cell receptor beta chains follows, all from one sample in a study of blood T cells in healthy people across ages. TCRdb analysed the 5' RACE reads with MiXCR anew, one entry per CDR3 protein. The repertoire holds over a million distinct CDR3 sequences, with around 25% as singletons. These sequences were also reported in another study, on T cells of mothers and their children.

Sequencing was done on a sample of blood. All receptors come from a girl aged 2 to 9 in good health. Both conserved end residues are part of each CDR3. A D gene is named only where the DNA matches it firmly. A row's size may be missing; if present it is once, few, many or a size class.

TRBV7-6	NA	14	NA	TRBJ2-3	TGTGCCAGCAGCTTAGGGACAAAACCCGATACGCAGTATTTT	CASSLGTKPDTQYF
TRBV20-1	TRBD1	14	NA	TRBJ2-3	TGCAGTGCTGGGGGACAGGGCCCTACCTATACGCAGTATTTT	CSAGGQGPTYTQYF
TRBV7-9	NA	15	NA	TRBJ2-1	TGTGCCAGCAGCTTAGCCGCGGTGGTAGGCAATGAGCAGTTCTTC	CASSLAAVVGNEQFF
TRBV27	NA	14	NA	TRBJ1-1	TGTGCCAGCATATCCAGGGAGAAAAACACTGAAGCTTTCTTT	CASISREKNTEAFF
TRBV9	TRBD1	13	few	TRBJ2-1	TGTGCCAGCAGCGGAGGACCCGGGACAGGGCACGTCTTC	CASSGGPGTGHVF
TRBV28	NA	14	few	TRBJ2-7	TGTGCCAGCAGTAGGGCAGGCCCCAAGCACGAGCAGTACTTC	CASSRAGPKHEQYF
TRBV12-3/TRBV12-4	NA	15	few	TRBJ2-6	TGTGCCAGCAGTTCCCTGGGTGGAGGGGCCAACGTCCTGACTTTC	CASSSLGGGANVLTF
TRBV29-1	NA	12	NA	TRBJ2-5	TGCAGCGTTGAAAGCCCCGGAGAGACCCAGTACTTC	CSVESPGETQYF
TRBV20-1	NA	13	NA	TRBJ1-5	TGCAGTGCGACGATTGGATGGAATCAGCCCCAGCATTTT	CSATIGWNQPQHF
TRBV20-1	TRBD2	18	few	TRBJ2-1	TGCAGTGCGACCACGAGACTAGCGGGAAGAGCGATCTACAATGAGCAGTTCTTC	CSATTRLAGRAIYNEQFF
TRBV12-3/TRBV12-4	NA	14	NA	TRBJ2-4	TGTGCCAGCAGTTTCCGGGACGGGGTAAACATTCAGTACTTC	CASSFRDGVNIQYF
TRBV28	TRBD2	14	NA	TRBJ2-7	TGTGCCAGCCGTGGACTAGCGGGAATCCACGAGCAGTACTTC	CASRGLAGIHEQYF
TRBV20-1	NA	16	NA	TRBJ1-6	TGCAGTGCTAGAGATAATCGGGGAAGGTATAATTCACCCCTCCACTTT	CSARDNRGRYNSPLHF
TRBV10-3	NA	19	NA	TRBJ2-6	TGTGCCATCAGTGGATCTCCGGACAGTTCTTCCTCTGGGGCCAACGTCCTGACTTTC	CAISGSPDSSSSGANVLTF
TRBV2	TRBD1	16	NA	TRBJ2-3	TGTGCCAGCAGTTCACCGGGACAGGGAGCCACAGATACGCAGTATTTT	CASSSPGQGATDTQYF
TRBV7-9	NA	13	NA	TRBJ2-3	TGTGCCAGCAGCTTAGCGTTGGCAGATACGCAGTATTTT	CASSLALADTQYF
TRBV2	TRBD2	15	many	TRBJ2-2	TGCGCCAGCAGACTAGCGGGGGCGAACACCGGGGAGCTGTTTTTT	CASRLAGANTGELFF
TRBV6-1	TRBD1	18	NA	TRBJ1-6	TGTGCCAGCAGGCCAATCCTGACAGGGTGGTCCTATAATTCACCCCTCCACTTT	CASRPILTGWSYNSPLHF
TRBV28	NA	14	NA	TRBJ2-7	TGTGCCAGCAGTTTTGGGATGAAGAATTACGAGCAGTACTTC	CASSFGMKNYEQYF
TRBV11-2	TRBD2	15	NA	TRBJ2-7	TGTGCCAGCAGCTTAGGCGCTAGCGGGAATTACGAGCAGTACTTC	CASSLGASGNYEQYF
TRBV9	NA	17	once	TRBJ2-3	TGTGCCAGCAGCGCCCCCGGAGCGAGACAGAGCACAGATACGCAGTATTTT	CASSAPGARQSTDTQYF
TRBV4-1	TRBD1	14	many	TRBJ1-1	TGCGCCAGCAACGGAGAGGACAGGTTCTCTGAAGCTTTCTTT	CASNGEDRFSEAFF
TRBV28	NA	14	few	TRBJ2-7	TGTGCCCGCAGTTTTCTTGTCAGGGGATACGAGCAGTACTTC	CARSFLVRGYEQYF
TRBV9	TRBD2	16	NA	TRBJ2-5	TGTGCCAGCAGCGCTAACCGGGACTACATCCAAGAGACCCAGTACTTC	CASSANRDYIQETQYF
TRBV29-1	NA	12	few	TRBJ2-5	TGCAGCGCTCCGGACACCCAAGAGACCCAGTACTTC	CSAPDTQETQYF
TRBV27	NA	14	few	TRBJ1-5	TGTGCCAGCAGTTCCCTGGACAGCAATCAGCCCCAGCATTTT	CASSSLDSNQPQHF
TRBV29-1	TRBD1	13	NA	TRBJ2-5	TGCAGCGCAAGCGACAGGGGGCTTAAGACCCAGTACTTC	CSASDRGLKTQYF
TRBV20-1	TRBD1	14	few	TRBJ1-1	TGCAGTGCTAGCACCGGGACAGGGAACACTGAAGCTTTCTTT	CSASTGTGNTEAFF
TRBV20-1	NA	14	NA	TRBJ2-3	TGCAGTGGCGTAGACAGAAAGCACACAGATACGCAGTATTTT	CSGVDRKHTDTQYF
TRBV4-3	NA	16	NA	TRBJ1-4	TGCGCCAGCAGCCAAGACCTTGGACGAGTAAGAGAAAAACTGTTTTTT	CASSQDLGRVREKLFF
TRBV27	NA	14	few	TRBJ2-1	TGTGCCAGCAGCTGGGACCCCAGCGGGAATGAGCAGTTCTTC	CASSWDPSGNEQFF
TRBV12-3/TRBV12-4	NA	12	few	TRBJ1-2	TGTGCCAGCAGGCCCCAAGGGGGGAGCTACACCTTC	CASRPQGGSYTF
TRBV5-1	TRBD1	16	few	TRBJ2-2	TGCGCCAGCAGCTACGGGACAGCTGGGGGTACCGGGGAGCTGTTTTTT	CASSYGTAGGTGELFF
TRBV19	TRBD1	15	few	TRBJ2-3	TGTGCCAGTAGTATAGGGACAGGGGTAACAGATACGCAGTATTTT	CASSIGTGVTDTQYF
TRBV28	TRBD2	15	NA	TRBJ2-3	TGTGCCAGCAGTTTATTGGGGACTAGAGAAGATACGCAGTATTTT	CASSLLGTREDTQYF
TRBV4-3	NA	14	once	TRBJ1-1	TGCGCCAGCAGCCAAGTCGGGGTCCCGAATGAAGCTTTCTTT	CASSQVGVPNEAFF
TRBV27	NA	14	NA	TRBJ2-5	TGTGCCAGCAAGTCGTGGGACCTCGATAAGACCCAGTACTTC	CASKSWDLDKTQYF
TRBV7-2	TRBD1	14	few	TRBJ2-7	TGTGCCAGCACCCCGACAGGGGATCCCTACGAGCAGTACTTC	CASTPTGDPYEQYF
TRBV2	NA	11	NA	TRBJ1-1	TGTGCCAGTTTTGACCACACTGAAGCTTTCTTT	CASFDHTEAFF